Only a few counts were recorded for the clone carrying this TCR beta chain. The antigen remains undetermined. Use of 60 Vbeta and 13 Jbeta primers characterized the PCR. Original analysis: Later, an analysis found around 80 million unique TCR beta chains, and 8.5 million to 12 million of these were shared. TCRdb's table, derived via immunoSEQ multiplex PCR, lists solely in-frame clones and lacks some. Clone size and the V and J calls come from that table; the DNA yielded D and trimming. Of 100,000 to 150,000 clones listed, roughly three quarters were seen once; the top ten hold 0.94%. The data stem from a study of cytomegalovirus exposure and HLA in healthy donors. General study points: Only CMV serostatus was available as immune exposure information. TCR beta chain V- and J-gene trimming was linked, in a later analysis, to a missense variant in DCLRE1C.

The CDR3 totals 14 residues. CDR1 and CDR2 (germline): MNHEY, SVGAGI. The V end was cut by 4 bases, the J end by 9 bases, with 16 bases between. J is TRBJ2-1 and V is TRBV6-5; possibly TRBD2 for D (6 bases). This sequence originates from a woman aged 60-75 years in good health and CMV-seronegative. The sequencing sample was made of PBMCs. Here the CDR3 DNA reads TGTGCCAGCAGTTCCACCAGGGACTTGCGTGAGCAGTTCTTC. Its translation: CASSSTRDLREQFF.